This TCR beta chain was recovered during a study of identical twins. This clonotype showed up just a few times. The antigen is undetermined. It was template switching that added a universal primer site, and there were unique molecular identifiers on the cDNA. TCRdb fed the 5' RACE reads into MiXCR, producing one record per CDR3 protein. The sample includes approximately 240,000 distinct CDR3 sequences, around an eighth of them seen just once. Study outcomes and limitations: In monozygotic twins, models underestimated the sharing of out-of-frame TCR alpha. Rather than following the same donors, the conclusions depended on cross-sectional statistical analysis. The more abundant beta clonotypes in cord blood had fewer insertions, and memory repertoires did not show this.

Trimming cost V 5 bases and J 1 base, with 11 bases left between them. Germline loops: CDR1 MNHEY, CDR2 SMNVEV (reference sequence). CDR3 size: 14 residues. The V call is TRBV27, the J call TRBJ1-1; D is uncertain. The sequenced sample consisted of memory (CD45RO+) T cells sorted from blood. The receptor was isolated from a woman younger than 30 in good health. The CDR3 DNA reads TGTGCCAGCAGTGGCTCCGGACCGAACACTGAAGCTTTCTTT. The encoded protein is CASSGSGPNTEAFF.